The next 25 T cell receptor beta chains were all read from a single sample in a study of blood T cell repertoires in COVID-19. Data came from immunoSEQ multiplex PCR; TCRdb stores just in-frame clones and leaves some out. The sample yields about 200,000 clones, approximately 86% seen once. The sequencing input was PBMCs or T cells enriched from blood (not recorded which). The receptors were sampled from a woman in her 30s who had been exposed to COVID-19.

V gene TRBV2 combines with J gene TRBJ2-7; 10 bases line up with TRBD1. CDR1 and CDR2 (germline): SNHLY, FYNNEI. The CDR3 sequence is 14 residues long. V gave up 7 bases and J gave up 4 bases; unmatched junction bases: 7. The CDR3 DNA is TGTGCCAGCAATTGGGACAGGGGTCGGTACGAGCAGTACTTC. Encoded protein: CASNWDRGRYEQYF.

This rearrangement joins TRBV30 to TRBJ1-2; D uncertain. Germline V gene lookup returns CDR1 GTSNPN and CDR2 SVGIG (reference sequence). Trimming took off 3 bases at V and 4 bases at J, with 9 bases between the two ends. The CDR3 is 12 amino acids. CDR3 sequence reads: CAWSLWSYGYTF. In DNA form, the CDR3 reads TGTGCCTGGAGCTTATGGAGCTATGGCTACACCTTC. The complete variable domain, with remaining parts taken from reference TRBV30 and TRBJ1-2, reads SQTIHQWPATLVQPVGSPLSLECTVEGTSNPNLYWYRQAAGRGLQLLFYSVGIGQISSEVPQNLSASRPQDRQFILSSKKLLLSDSGFYLCAWSLWSYGYTFGSGTRLTVV.

CDR3: CASSPRVNEQFF. The DNA of the CDR3 is TGTGCCAGCAGTCCACGAGTTAATGAGCAGTTCTTC. The chain has TRBV2 and TRBJ2-1; D unresolved. This CDR3 comprises 12 residues. Germline CDR1 and CDR2: SNHLY and FYNNEI. V was cut by 5 bases and J by 7 bases, with 9 bases left in between.

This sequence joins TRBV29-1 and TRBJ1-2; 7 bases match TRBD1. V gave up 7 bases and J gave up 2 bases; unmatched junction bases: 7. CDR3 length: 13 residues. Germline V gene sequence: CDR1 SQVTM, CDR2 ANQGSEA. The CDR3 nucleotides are TGCAGCGGAAGGGACAGCCGCAACTATGGCTACACCTTC. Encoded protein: CSGRDSRNYGYTF.

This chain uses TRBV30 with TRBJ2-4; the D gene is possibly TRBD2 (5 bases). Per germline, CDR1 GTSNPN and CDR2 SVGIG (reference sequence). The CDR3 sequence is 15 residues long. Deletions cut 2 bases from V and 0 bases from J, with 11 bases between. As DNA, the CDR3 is TGTGCCTGGAGTTCGGGCGGGCAAGCCAAAAACATTCAGTACTTC. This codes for CAWSSGGQAKNIQYF. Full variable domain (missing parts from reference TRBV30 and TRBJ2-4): SQTIHQWPATLVQPVGSPLSLECTVEGTSNPNLYWYRQAAGRGLQLLFYSVGIGQISSEVPQNLSASRPQDRQFILSSKKLLLSDSGFYLCAWSSGGQAKNIQYFGAGTRLSVL.

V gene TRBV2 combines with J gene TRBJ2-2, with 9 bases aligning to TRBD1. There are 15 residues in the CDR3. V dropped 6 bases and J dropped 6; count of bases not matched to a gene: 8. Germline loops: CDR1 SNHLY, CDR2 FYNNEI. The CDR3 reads CASSSGTGSAGELFF. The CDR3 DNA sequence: TGTGCCAGCAGCTCCGGGACAGGGTCGGCCGGGGAGCTGTTTTTT.

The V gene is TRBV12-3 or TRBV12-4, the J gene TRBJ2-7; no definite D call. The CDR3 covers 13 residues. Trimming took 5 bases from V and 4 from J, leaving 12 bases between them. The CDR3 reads CASSPPYKYEQYF. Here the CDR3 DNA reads TGTGCCAGCAGTCCCCCATACAAATACGAGCAGTACTTC.

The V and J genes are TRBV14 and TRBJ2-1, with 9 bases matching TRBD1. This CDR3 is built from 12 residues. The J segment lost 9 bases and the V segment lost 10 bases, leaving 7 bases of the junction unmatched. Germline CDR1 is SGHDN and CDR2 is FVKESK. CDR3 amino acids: CATGTGSGEQFF. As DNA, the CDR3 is TGTGCCACCGGGACAGGGTCCGGTGAGCAGTTCTTC.

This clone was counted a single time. DNA of the CDR3: TGTGCCAGCAGCTTAGATCGGGTGGAGGGGCTTGGGAGGACCACTGAAGCTTTCTTT. Protein: CASSLDRVEGLGRTTEAFF. The chain combines TRBV11-2 with TRBJ1-1; TRBD1 is a possible D gene (5 bases). Germline CDR1 reads SGHAT; CDR2 reads FQNNGV. V dropped 0 bases and J dropped 4 bases, with 24 bases sitting between them. This CDR3 comprises 19 residues.

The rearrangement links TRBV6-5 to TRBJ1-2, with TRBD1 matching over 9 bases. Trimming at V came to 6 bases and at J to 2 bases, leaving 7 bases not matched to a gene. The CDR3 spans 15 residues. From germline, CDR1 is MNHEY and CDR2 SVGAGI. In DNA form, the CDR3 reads TGTGCCAGCAGAGCCACCGGGACAGGGAACTATGGCTACACCTTC. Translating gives CASRATGTGNYGYTF.

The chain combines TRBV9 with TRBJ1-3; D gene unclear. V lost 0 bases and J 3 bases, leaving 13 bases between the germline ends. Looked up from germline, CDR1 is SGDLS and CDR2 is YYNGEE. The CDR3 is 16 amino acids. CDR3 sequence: CASSVGASVGGNTIYF. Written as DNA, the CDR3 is TGTGCCAGCAGCGTAGGGGCGTCGGTGGGTGGAAACACCATATATTTT.

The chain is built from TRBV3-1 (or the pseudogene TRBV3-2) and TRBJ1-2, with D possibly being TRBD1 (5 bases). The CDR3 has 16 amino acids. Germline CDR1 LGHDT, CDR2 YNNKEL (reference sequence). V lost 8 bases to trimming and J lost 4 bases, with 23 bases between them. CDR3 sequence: CASSPGEQPTGYGYTF. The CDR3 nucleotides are TGTGCCAGCTCTCCGGGGGAGCAACCGACGGGCTATGGCTACACCTTC.

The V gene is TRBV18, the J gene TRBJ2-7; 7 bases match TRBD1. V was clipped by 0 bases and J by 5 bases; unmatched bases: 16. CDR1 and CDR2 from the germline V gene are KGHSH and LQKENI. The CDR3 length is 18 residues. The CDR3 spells CASSPPRRSRQGRNEQYF. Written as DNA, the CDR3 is TGTGCCAGCTCACCACCGAGGCGTTCCAGACAGGGTAGGAACGAGCAGTACTTC. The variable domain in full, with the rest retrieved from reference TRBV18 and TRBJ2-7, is NAGVMQNPRHLVRRRGQEARLRCSPMKGHSHVYWYRQLPEEGLKFMVYLQKENIIDESGMPKERFSAEFPKEGPSILRIQQVVRGDSAAYFCASSPPRRSRQGRNEQYFGPGTRLTVT.

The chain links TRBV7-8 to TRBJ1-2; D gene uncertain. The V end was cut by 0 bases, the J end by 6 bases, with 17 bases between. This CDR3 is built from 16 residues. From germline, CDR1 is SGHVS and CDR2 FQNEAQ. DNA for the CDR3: TGTGCCAGCAGCTTAGCGCCTCGAGGACGGAGGGATGGCTACACCTTC. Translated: CASSLAPRGRRDGYTF.

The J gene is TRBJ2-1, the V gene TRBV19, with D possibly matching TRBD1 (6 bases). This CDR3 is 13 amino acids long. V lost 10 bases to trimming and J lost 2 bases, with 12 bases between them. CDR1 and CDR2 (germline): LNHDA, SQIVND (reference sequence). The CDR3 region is CATSRTAYNEQFF. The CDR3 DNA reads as TGTGCCACCTCAAGGACAGCCTACAATGAGCAGTTCTTC.

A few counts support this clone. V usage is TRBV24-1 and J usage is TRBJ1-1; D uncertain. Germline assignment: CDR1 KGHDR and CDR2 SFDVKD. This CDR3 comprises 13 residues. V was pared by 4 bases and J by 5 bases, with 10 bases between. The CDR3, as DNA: TGTGCCACCAGTGACTATACGGGGACTGAAGCTTTCTTT. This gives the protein CATSDYTGTEAFF.

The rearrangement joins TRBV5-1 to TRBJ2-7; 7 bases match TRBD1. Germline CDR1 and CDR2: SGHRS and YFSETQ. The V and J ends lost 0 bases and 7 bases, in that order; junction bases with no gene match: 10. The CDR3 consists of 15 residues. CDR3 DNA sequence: TGCGCCAGCAGCTTGGCCTATGACAGGGTGGGAGAGCAGTACTTC. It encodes CASSLAYDRVGEQYF.

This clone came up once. CDR3 coding DNA: TGTGCCAGCAGAACAGGGGTTTATAATTCACCCCTCCACTTT. Translating gives CASRTGVYNSPLHF. The rearrangement links TRBV28 to TRBJ1-6, with 7 nucleotides matching TRBD1. Germline V gene data show CDR1 as MDHEN and CDR2 as SYDVKM. V trimming: 6 bases; J trimming: 4 bases; junction bases outside the gene matches: 3. This CDR3 has 14 residues.

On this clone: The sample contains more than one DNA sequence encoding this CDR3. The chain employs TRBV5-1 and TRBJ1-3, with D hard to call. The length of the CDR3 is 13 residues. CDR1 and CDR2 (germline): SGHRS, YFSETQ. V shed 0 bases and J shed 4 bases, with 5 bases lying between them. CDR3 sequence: CASSLGGGNTIYF. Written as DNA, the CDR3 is TGCGCCAGCAGCTTGGGAGGGGGAAACACCATATATTTT.

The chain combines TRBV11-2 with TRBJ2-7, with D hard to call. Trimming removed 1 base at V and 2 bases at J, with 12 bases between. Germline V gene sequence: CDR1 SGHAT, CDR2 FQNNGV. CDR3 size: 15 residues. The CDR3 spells CASSLGASVPYEQYF. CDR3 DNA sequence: TGTGCCAGCAGCTTAGGAGCTTCGGTCCCCTACGAGCAGTACTTC.

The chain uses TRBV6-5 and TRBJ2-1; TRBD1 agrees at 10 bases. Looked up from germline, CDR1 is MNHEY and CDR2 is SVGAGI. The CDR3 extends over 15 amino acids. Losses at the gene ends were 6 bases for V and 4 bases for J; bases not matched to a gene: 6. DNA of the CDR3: TGTGCCAGCAGCAAGGACAGGGGGGGATACAATGAGCAGTTCTTC. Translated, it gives CASSKDRGGYNEQFF.

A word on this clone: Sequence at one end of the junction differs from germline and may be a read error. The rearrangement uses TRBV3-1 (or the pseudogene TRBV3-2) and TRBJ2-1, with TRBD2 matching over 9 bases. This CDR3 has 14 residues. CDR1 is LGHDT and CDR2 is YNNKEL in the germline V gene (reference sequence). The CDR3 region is CAGSRTSADNEQFF. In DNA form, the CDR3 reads TGTGCCGGCAGCCGGACTAGCGCTGACAATGAGCAGTTCTTC.

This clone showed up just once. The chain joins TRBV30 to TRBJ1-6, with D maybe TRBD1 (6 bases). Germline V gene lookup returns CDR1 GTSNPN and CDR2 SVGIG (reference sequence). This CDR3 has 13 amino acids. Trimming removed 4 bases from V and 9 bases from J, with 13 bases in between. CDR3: CAWTGHLLSPLHF. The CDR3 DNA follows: TGTGCCTGGACGGGACACCTACTTTCACCCCTCCACTTT. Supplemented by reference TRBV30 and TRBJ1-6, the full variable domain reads SQTIHQWPATLVQPVGSPLSLECTVEGTSNPNLYWYRQAAGRGLQLLFYSVGIGQISSEVPQNLSASRPQDRQFILSSKKLLLSDSGFYLCAWTGHLLSPLHFGNGTRLTVT.

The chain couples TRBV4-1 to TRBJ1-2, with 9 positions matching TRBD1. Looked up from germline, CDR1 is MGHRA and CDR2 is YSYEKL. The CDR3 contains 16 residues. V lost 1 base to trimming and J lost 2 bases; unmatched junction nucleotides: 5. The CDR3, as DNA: TGCGCCAGCAGCCAAGGCTCCGGGACAGGGAACTATGGCTACACCTTC. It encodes CASSQGSGTGNYGYTF.

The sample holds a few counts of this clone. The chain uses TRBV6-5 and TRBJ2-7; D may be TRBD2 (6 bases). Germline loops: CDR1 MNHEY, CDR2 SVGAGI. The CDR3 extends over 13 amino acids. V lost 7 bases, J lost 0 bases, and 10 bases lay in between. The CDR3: CASKEGGSYEQYF. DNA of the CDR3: TGTGCCAGCAAGGAGGGCGGCTCCTACGAGCAGTACTTC.